This is a list of T cell receptor beta chains from one sample in a study of blood T cell repertoires in COVID-19. Method: immunoSEQ multiplex PCR; TCRdb's copy keeps in-frame clones and lacks some. The table lists about 34,000 clones, 70% to 80% of them singletons. Input material: peripheral blood. The source is a man older than 75 with acute or convalescent COVID-19. Both conserved end residues are part of each CDR3.

V gene,J gene,CDR3 protein
TRBV7-2,TRBJ1-2,CASLGWEGYTF
TRBV18,TRBJ2-4,CASSPPGQGNIQYF
TRBV10-3,TRBJ2-2,CAISEFTGTGELFF
TRBV6-1,TRBJ1-1,CASSDRGRTEAFF
TRBV7-9,TRBJ2-5,CALRSGRAEETQYF
TRBV9,TRBJ2-1,CASSVLSGGNEQFF
TRBV7-3,TRBJ1-1,CASSFQGTNTEAFF
TRBV7-2,TRBJ2-7,CASSLGAGRAYEQYF
TRBV11-2,TRBJ2-1,CASGLTSGGTYNEQFF
TRBV6-2/TRBV6-3,TRBJ2-7,CASSYYDTSYEQYF
TRBV7-9,TRBJ2-7,CASSFATGTTYRQYF
TRBV10-3,TRBJ2-3,CAISDTRLSTDTQYF
TRBV7-2,TRBJ2-5,CASSLGSSQGSGETQYF
TRBV11-2,TRBJ1-6,CASRVGGTGQFSYNSPLHF
TRBV3-1/TRBV3-2,TRBJ1-1,CASSQGTWDTEAFF
TRBV24-1,TRBJ2-1,CATSDGAGAWHEQFF
TRBV5-4,TRBJ2-3,CASSSTDTQYF
TRBV5-1,TRBJ2-4,CASSLSGSYNPHIQYF
TRBV5-5,TRBJ1-5,CASSLVRLETQQPQHF
TRBV4-3,TRBJ2-3,CASSQDNAGDTQYF
TRBV5-1,TRBJ2-2,CASSLGTGESGELFF
TRBV7-9,TRBJ2-1,CASRVTGLADPNSYNEQFF
TRBV7-9,TRBJ1-6,CASSGRRGASSPLHF
TRBV4-2,TRBJ1-1,CASSQMGTGSTEAFF
TRBV28,TRBJ1-2,CASRGGSPNYGYTF
TRBV19,TRBJ1-3,CASSLGQAFSGNTIYF
TRBV2,TRBJ1-6,CASTGQGGNSPLHF
TRBV19,TRBJ1-5,CASSIQGFQPQHF
TRBV14,TRBJ2-5,CASSWKTRQETQYF
TRBV5-1,TRBJ2-2,CASSFWTENTGELFF
TRBV7-9,TRBJ2-7,CASSSWTGELYEQYF
TRBV6-6,TRBJ2-2,CASSNTGPSGAGELFF
TRBV7-2,TRBJ1-1,CASSSTVNTEAFF
TRBV5-1,TRBJ2-2,CASSSPGTGDTGELFF
TRBV18,TRBJ1-5,CASSPLPGQYSNQPQHF
TRBV7-3,TRBJ2-1,CASSVDGGNYNEQFF
TRBV5-4,TRBJ2-1,CASSLDSGRGEQFF
TRBV5-5,TRBJ2-4,CASSPSGELAKNIQYF
TRBV19,TRBJ2-2,CATSPFGGSSNTGELFF
TRBV6-6,TRBJ2-3,CASSYRDRNTDTQYF
TRBV5-6,TRBJ2-4,CASRSGQGAAKNIQYF
TRBV6-5,TRBJ1-1,CASSYRPRGTEAFF
TRBV30,TRBJ2-3,CAWSVEDTQYF
TRBV19,TRBJ1-3,CASSRDRSSGNTIYF
TRBV6-4,TRBJ2-1,CASSDSRLAGVDEQFF
TRBV7-6,TRBJ1-6,CASSLDRTLNSPLHF
TRBV7-3,TRBJ2-3,CASSPTQRGTQYF
TRBV4-3,TRBJ2-2,CASSLIRGGELFF
TRBV10-3,TRBJ2-7,CAISTGPFTYEQYF
TRBV7-2,TRBJ2-3,CASSLGSLAGDTQYF
TRBV29-1,TRBJ2-3,CSVEATSGATDTQYF
TRBV30,TRBJ2-5,CAWSVGTVQETQYF
TRBV7-3,TRBJ2-6,CASSLTGTGGISSGANVLTF
TRBV24-1,TRBJ2-5,CATSDATGGGQGLETQYF